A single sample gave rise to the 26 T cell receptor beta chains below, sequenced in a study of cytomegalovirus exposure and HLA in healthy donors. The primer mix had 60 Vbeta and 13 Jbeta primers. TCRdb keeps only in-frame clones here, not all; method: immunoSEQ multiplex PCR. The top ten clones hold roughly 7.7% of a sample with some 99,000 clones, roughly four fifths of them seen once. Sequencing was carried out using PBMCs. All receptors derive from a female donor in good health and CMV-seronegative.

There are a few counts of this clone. The CDR3 reads CASSLNGRRETQYF. CDR3 coding DNA: TGTGCCAGCAGCTTAAACGGGAGGCGAGAGACCCAGTACTTC. This chain uses TRBV7-3 with TRBJ2-5; TRBD2 agrees at 7 bases. J lost 4 bases, V lost 1 base, and 3 bases had no gene match. The CDR3 loop spans 14 amino acids. The germline CDR1 and CDR2 sequences are SGHTA and FQGTGA.

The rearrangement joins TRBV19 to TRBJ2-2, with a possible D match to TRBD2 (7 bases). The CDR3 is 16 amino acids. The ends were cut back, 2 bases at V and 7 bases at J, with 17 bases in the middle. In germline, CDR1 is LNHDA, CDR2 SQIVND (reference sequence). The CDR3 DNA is TGTGCCAGTAGTATATTCCCCGGGGGGCCCATCGGGGAGCTGTTTTTT. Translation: CASSIFPGGPIGELFF. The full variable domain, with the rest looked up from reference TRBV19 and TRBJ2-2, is DGGITQSPKYLFRKEGQNVTLSCEQNLNHDAMYWYRQDPGQGLRLIYYSQIVNDFQKGDIAEGYSVSREKKESFPLTVTSAQKNPTAFYLCASSIFPGGPIGELFFGEGSRLTVL.

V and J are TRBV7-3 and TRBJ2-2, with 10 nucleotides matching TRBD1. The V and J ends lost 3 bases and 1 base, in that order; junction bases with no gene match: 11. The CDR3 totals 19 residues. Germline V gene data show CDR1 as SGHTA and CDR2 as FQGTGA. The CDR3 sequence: CASSLTGGANTWNTGELFF. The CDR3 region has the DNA TGTGCCAGCAGCTTGACAGGGGGCGCCAACACCTGGAACACCGGGGAGCTGTTTTTT.

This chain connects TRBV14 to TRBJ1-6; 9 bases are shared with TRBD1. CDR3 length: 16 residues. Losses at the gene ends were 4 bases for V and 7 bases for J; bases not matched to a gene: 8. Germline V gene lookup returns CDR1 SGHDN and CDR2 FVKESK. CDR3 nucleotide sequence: TGTGCCAGCAGCCCCTTGGGACAGGGTGAAAATTCACCCCTCCACTTT. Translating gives CASSPLGQGENSPLHF.

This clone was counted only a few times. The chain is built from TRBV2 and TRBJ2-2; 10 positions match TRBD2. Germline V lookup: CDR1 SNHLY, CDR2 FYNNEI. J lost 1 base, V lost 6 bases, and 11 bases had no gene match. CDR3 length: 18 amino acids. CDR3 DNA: TGTGCCAGCAGCGTGGGTGGAGCGGGAGGGGGGAACACCGGGGAGCTGTTTTTT. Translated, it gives CASSVGGAGGGNTGELFF.

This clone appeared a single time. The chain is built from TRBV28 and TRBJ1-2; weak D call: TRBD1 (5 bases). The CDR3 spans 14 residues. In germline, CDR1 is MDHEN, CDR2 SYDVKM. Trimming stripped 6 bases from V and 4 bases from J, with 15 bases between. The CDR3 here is CASSSHTGSYGYTF. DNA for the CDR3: TGTGCCAGCAGCTCCCACACAGGCTCCTATGGCTACACCTTC.

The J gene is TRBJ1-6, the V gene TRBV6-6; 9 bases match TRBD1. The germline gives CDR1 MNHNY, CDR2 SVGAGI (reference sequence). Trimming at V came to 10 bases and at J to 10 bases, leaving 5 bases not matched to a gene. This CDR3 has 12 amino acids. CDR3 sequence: CATDRGESPLHF. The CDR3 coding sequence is TGTGCCACAGACAGGGGGGAATCACCCCTCCACTTT.

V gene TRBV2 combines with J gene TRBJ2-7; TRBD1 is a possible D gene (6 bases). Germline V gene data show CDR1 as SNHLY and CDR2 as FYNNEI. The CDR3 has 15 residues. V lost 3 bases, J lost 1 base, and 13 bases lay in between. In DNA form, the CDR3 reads TGTGCCAGCAGTGACGTCCGGACAGTATCCTACGAGCAGTACTTC. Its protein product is CASSDVRTVSYEQYF.

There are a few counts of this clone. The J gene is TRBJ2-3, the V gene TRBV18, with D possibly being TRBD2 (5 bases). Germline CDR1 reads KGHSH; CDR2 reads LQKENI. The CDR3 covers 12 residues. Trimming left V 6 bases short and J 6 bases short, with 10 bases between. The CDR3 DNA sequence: TGTGCCAGCTCCTCGGGAACGGATACGCAGTATTTT. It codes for CASSSGTDTQYF. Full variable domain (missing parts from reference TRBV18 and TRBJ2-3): NAGVMQNPRHLVRRRGQEARLRCSPMKGHSHVYWYRQLPEEGLKFMVYLQKENIIDESGMPKERFSAEFPKEGPSILRIQQVVRGDSAAYFCASSSGTDTQYFGPGTRLTVL.

The DNA for the CDR3 is TGCGCCAGCAGCTTGGATGGACAACCGTACGAGCAGTACTTC. Translating it yields CASSLDGQPYEQYF. V and J are TRBV5-1 and TRBJ2-7; D might be TRBD1 (5 bases). V was shortened by 0 bases and J by 4 bases, with 11 bases between the two germline ends. The germline V gene encodes CDR1 SGHRS and CDR2 YFSETQ. The CDR3 has 14 residues. The full variable domain, completed using reference TRBV5-1 and TRBJ2-7, is KAGVTQTPRYLIKTRGQQVTLSCSPISGHRSVSWYQQTPGQGLQFLFEYFSETQRNKGNFPGRFSGRQFSNSRSEMNVSTLELGDSALYLCASSLDGQPYEQYFGPGTRLTVT.

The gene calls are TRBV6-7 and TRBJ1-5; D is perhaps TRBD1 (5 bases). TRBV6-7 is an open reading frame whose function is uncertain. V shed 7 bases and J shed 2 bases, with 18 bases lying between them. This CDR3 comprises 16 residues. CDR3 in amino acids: CASKAWHRTCNQPQHF. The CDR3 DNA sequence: TGTGCCAGCAAGGCTTGGCACAGGACGTGCAATCAGCCCCAGCATTTT.

The CDR3 here is CASSPPGLRANEQFF. The CDR3, as DNA: TGTGCCAGCTCACCACCAGGGCTCAGGGCCAATGAGCAGTTCTTC. The chain carries TRBV18 and TRBJ2-1; tentative D call: TRBD1 (5 bases). The length of the CDR3 is 15 residues. Germline V CDR1 and CDR2: KGHSH, LQKENI. The germline V and J ends were trimmed by 0 bases and 6 bases, with 12 bases remaining between them.

For the CDR3, the DNA is TGTGCCAGTAGTGTAAAAGGACAGGCCTTGAACACCGGGGAGCTGTTTTTT. This encodes CASSVKGQALNTGELFF. The chain is built from TRBV19 and TRBJ2-2; TRBD1 agrees at 7 bases. CDR1 is LNHDA and CDR2 is SQIVND in the germline V gene (reference sequence). V gave up 5 bases and J gave up 1 base; unmatched junction bases: 10. The CDR3 contains 17 residues. The full variable domain, completed using reference TRBV19 and TRBJ2-2, is DGGITQSPKYLFRKEGQNVTLSCEQNLNHDAMYWYRQDPGQGLRLIYYSQIVNDFQKGDIAEGYSVSREKKESFPLTVTSAQKNPTAFYLCASSVKGQALNTGELFFGEGSRLTVL.

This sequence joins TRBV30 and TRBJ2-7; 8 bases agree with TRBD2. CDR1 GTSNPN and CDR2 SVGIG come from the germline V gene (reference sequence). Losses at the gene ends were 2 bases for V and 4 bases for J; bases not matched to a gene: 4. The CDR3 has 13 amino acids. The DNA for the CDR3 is TGTGCCTGGAGTCCGGGGGGGGCATACGAGCAGTACTTC. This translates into CAWSPGGAYEQYF.

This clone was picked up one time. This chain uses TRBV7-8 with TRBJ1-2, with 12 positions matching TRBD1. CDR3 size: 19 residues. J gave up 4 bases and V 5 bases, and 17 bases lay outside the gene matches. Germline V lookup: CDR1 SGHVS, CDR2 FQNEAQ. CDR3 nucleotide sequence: TGTGCCAGCAGCCCAGGCGGGTTCGGTGGGACAGGGGGCGTCTATGGCTACACCTTC. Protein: CASSPGGFGGTGGVYGYTF.

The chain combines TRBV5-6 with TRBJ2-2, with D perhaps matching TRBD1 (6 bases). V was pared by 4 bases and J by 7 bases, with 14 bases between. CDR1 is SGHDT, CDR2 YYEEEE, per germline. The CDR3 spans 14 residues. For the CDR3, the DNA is TGTGCCAGCAGCGACCTAACAGGGTACGGGGAGCTGTTTTTT. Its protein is CASSDLTGYGELFF.

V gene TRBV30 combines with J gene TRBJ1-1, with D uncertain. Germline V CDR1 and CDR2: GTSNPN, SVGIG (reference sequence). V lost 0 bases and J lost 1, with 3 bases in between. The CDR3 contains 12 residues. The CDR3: CAWSVRNTEAFF. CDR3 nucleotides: TGTGCCTGGAGTGTTAGGAACACTGAAGCTTTCTTT.

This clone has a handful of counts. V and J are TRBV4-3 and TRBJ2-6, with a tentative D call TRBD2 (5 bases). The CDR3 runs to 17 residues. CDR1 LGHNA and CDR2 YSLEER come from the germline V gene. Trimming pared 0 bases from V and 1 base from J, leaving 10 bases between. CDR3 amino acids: CASSQDGEGSGANVLTF. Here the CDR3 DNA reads TGCGCCAGCAGCCAAGATGGCGAGGGATCTGGGGCCAACGTCCTGACTTTC.

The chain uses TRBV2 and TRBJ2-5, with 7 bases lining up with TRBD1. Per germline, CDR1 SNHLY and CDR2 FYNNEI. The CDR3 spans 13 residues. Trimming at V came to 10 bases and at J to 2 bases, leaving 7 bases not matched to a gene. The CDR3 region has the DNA TGTGCCACCCAGGGGGTAGGGCAAGAGACCCAGTACTTC. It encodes CATQGVGQETQYF.

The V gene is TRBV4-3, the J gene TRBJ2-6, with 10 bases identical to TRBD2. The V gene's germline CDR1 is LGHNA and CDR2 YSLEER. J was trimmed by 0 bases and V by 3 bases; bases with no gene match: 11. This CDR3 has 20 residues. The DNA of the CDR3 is TGCGCCAGCAGCCAGGGCACCAGCGGGAGGGGTTACTCTGGGGCCAACGTCCTGACTTTC. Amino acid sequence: CASSQGTSGRGYSGANVLTF.

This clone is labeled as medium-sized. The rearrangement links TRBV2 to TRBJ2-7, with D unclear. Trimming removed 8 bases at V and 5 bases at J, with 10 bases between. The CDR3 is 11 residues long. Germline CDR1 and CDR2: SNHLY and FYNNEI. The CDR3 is CASDAGDEQYF. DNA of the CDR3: TGTGCCAGCGATGCAGGCGACGAGCAGTACTTC.

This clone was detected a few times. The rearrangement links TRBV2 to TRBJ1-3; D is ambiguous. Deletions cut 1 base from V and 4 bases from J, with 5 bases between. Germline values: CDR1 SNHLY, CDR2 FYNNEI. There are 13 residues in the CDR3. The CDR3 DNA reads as TGTGCCAGCAGTGAAGGAGAGGGAAACACCATATATTTT. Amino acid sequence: CASSEGEGNTIYF.

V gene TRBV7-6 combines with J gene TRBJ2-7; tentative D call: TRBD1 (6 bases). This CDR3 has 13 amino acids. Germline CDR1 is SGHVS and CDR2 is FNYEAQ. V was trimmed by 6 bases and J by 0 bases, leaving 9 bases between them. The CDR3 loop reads CASRGAGSYEQYF. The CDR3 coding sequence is TGTGCCAGCAGGGGGGCAGGCTCCTACGAGCAGTACTTC.

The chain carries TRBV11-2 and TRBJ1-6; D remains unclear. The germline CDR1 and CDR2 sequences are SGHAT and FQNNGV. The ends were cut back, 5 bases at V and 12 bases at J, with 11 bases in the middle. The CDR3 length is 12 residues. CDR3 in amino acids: CASSIGGGPLHF. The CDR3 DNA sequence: TGTGCCAGCAGCATCGGAGGAGGACCCCTCCACTTT.

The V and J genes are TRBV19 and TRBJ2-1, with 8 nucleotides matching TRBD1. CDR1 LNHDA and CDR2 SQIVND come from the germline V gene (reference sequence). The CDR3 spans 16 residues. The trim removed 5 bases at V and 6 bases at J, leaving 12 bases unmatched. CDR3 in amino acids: CASSPLDRVFSNEQFF. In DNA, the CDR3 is TGTGCCAGTAGTCCGCTGGACAGGGTTTTTAGCAATGAGCAGTTCTTC.

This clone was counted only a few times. The CDR3 nucleotides are TGTGCCAGCAGTTTAGGCGGGACGTACAATGAGCAGTTCTTC. Translating gives CASSLGGTYNEQFF. The chain uses TRBV28 and TRBJ2-1; tentatively, D is TRBD2 (6 bases). CDR3 length: 14 amino acids. CDR1 is MDHEN and CDR2 is SYDVKM in the germline V gene. V was cut by 2 bases and J by 4 bases, with 9 bases left in between.